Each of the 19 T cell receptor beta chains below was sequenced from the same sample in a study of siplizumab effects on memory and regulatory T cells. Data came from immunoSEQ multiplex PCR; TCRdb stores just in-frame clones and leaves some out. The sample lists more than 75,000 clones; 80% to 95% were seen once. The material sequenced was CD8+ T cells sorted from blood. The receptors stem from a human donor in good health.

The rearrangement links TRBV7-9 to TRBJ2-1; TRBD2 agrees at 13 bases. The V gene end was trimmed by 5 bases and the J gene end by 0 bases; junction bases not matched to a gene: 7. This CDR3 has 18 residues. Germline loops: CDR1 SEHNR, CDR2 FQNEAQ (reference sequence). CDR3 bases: TGTGCCAGCAGCCGGGGACTAGCGGGATCCAACTCCTACAATGAGCAGTTCTTC. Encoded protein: CASSRGLAGSNSYNEQFF.

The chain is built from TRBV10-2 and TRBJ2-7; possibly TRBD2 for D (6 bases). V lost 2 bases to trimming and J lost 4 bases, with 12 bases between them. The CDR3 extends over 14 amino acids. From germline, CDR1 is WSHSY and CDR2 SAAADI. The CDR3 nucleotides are TGCGCCAGCAGTGAGAGGTTAGCGGTATACGAGCAGTACTTC. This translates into CASSERLAVYEQYF.

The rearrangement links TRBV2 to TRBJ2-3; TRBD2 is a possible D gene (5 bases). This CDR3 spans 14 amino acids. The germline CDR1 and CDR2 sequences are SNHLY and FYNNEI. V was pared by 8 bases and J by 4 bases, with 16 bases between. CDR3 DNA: TGTGCCAGCCTCGTCCCTAGCCAAGCAGATACGCAGTATTTT. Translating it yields CASLVPSQADTQYF.

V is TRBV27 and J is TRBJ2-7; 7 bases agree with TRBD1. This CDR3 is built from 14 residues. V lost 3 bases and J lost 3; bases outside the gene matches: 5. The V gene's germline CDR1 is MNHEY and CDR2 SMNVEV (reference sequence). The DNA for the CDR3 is TGTGCCAGCAGTTTTGGTCAGGGGGACTACGAGCAGTACTTC. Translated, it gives CASSFGQGDYEQYF.

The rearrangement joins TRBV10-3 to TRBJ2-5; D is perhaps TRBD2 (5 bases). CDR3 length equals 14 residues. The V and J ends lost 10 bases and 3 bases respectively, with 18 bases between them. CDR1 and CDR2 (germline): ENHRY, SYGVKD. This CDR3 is CARVRQEVKETQYF. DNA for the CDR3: TGTGCCAGGGTCCGGCAGGAGGTAAAAGAGACCCAGTACTTC.

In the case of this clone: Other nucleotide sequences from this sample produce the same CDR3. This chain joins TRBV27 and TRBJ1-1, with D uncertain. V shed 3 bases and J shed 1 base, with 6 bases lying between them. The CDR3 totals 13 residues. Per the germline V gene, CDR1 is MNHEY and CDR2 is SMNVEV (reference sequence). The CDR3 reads CASSFGENTEAFF. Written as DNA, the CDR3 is TGTGCCAGCAGTTTCGGCGAGAACACTGAAGCTTTCTTT.

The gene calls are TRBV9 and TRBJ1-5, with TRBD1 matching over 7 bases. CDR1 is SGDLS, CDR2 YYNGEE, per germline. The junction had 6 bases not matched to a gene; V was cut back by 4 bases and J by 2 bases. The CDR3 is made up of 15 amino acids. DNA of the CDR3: TGTGCCAGCAGCAAAGGGGGCGCAGGCAATCAGCCCCAGCATTTT. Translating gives CASSKGGAGNQPQHF.

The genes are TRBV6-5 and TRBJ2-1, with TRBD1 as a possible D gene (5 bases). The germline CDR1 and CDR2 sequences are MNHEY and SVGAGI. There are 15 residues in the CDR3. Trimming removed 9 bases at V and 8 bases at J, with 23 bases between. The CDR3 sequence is CASRWGVGSRDEQFF. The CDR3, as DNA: TGTGCCAGTCGGTGGGGCGTCGGGTCTCGGGATGAGCAGTTCTTC.

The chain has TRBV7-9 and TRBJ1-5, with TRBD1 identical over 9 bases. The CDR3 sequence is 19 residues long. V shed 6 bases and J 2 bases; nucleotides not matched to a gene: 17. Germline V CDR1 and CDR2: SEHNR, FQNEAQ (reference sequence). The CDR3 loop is CASSFAPGQGIGGNQPQHF. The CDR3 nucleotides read TGTGCCAGCAGTTTCGCTCCGGGACAGGGTATAGGAGGCAATCAGCCCCAGCATTTT.

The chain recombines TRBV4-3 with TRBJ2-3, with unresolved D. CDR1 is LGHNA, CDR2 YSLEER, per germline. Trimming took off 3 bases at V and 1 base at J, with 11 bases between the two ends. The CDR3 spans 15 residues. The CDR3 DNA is TGCGCCAGCAGCCAGCACATAGCAGGCACAGATACGCAGTATTTT. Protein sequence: CASSQHIAGTDTQYF.

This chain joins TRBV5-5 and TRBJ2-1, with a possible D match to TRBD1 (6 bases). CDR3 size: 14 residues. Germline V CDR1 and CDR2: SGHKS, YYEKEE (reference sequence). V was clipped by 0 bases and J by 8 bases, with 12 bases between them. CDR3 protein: CASSLVTGLDEQFF. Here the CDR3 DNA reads TGTGCCAGCAGCTTGGTAACAGGGCTGGATGAGCAGTTCTTC.

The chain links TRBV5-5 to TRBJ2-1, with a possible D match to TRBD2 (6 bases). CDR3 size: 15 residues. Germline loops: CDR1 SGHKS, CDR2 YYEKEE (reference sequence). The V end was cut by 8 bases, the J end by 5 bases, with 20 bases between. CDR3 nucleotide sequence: TGTGCCAGTCGCGGCGAGGGAGGACTTAACAATGAGCAGTTCTTC. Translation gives CASRGEGGLNNEQFF. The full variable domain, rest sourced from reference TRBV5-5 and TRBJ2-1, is DAGVTQSPTHLIKTRGQQVTLRCSPISGHKSVSWYQQVLGQGPQFIFQYYEKEERGRGNFPDRFSARQFPNYSSELNVNALLLGDSALYLCASRGEGGLNNEQFFGPGTRLTVL.

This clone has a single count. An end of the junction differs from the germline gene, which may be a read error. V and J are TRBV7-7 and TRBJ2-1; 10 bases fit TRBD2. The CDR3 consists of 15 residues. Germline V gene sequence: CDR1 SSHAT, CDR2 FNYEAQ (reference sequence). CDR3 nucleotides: TGTGCTAGCAGTCGGACTAGCGGCGCCTACAATGAGCAGTTCTTC. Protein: CASSRTSGAYNEQFF.

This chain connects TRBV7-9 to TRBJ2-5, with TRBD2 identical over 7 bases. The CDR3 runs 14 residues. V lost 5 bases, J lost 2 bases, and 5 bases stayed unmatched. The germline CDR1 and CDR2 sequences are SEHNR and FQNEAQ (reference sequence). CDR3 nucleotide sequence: TGTGCCAGCAGCCCCGTAGCGGGTCAAGAGACCCAGTACTTC. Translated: CASSPVAGQETQYF.

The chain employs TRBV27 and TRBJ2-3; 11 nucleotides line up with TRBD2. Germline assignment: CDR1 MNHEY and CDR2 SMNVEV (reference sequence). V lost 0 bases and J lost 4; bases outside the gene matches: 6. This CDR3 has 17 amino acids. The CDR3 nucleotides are TGTGCCAGCAGTTTATCGGCACTAGCGGGAGTGGCAGATACGCAGTATTTT. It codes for CASSLSALAGVADTQYF.

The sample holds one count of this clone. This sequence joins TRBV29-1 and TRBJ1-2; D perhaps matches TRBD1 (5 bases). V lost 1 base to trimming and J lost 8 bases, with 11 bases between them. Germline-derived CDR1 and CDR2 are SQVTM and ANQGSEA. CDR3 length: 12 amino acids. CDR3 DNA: TGCAGCGTTGAAGGGCAGGGTCTGGGCTACACCTTC. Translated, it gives CSVEGQGLGYTF. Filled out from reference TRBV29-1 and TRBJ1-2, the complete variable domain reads SAVISQKPSRDICQRGTSLTIQCQVDSQVTMMFWYRQQPGQSLTLIATANQGSEATYESGFVIDKFPISRPNLTFSTLTVSNMSPEDSSIYLCSVEGQGLGYTFGSGTRLTVV.

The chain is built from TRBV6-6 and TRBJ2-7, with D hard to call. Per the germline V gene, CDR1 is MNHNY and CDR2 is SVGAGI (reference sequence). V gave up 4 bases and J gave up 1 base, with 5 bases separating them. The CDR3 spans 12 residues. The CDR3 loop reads CASSSGSYEQYF. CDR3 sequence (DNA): TGTGCCAGCAGTTCCGGGTCCTACGAGCAGTACTTC.

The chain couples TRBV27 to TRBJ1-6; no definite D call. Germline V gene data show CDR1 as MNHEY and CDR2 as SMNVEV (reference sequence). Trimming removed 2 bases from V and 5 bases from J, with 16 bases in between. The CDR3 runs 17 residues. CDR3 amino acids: CASSLEGLGSNNSPLHF. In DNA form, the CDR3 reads TGTGCCAGCAGTTTAGAAGGCTTGGGCAGCAATAATTCACCCCTCCACTTT.

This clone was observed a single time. CDR3 sequence: CASSQPYTSTDTQYF. CDR3 sequence (DNA): TGCGCCAGCAGCCAACCATATACTAGCACAGATACGCAGTATTTT. The rearrangement uses TRBV4-1 and TRBJ2-3; no firm D call. The V end was cut by 2 bases, the J end by 0 bases, with 9 bases between. The germline CDR1 and CDR2 sequences are MGHRA and YSYEKL. The CDR3 covers 15 residues.